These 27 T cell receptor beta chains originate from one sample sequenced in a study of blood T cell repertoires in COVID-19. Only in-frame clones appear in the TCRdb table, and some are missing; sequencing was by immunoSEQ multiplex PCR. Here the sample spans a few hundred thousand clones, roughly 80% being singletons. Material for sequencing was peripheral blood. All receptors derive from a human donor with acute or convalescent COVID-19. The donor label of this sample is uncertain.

DNA of the CDR3: TGTGCCTGGAGCACAGGGTTAGCCAAAAACATTCAGTACTTC. Encoded protein: CAWSTGLAKNIQYF. The chain has TRBV30 and TRBJ2-4, with D possibly being TRBD1 (6 bases). The germline V and J ends were trimmed by 3 bases and 0 bases, with 9 bases remaining between them. The CDR3 has 14 amino acids. Germline loops: CDR1 GTSNPN, CDR2 SVGIG (reference sequence).

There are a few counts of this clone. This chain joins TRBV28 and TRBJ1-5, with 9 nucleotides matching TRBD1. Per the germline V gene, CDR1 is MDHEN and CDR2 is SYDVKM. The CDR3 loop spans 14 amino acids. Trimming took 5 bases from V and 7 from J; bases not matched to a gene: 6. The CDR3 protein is CASSPGQGGQPQHF. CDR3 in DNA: TGTGCCAGCAGTCCGGGACAGGGCGGGCAGCCCCAGCATTTT.

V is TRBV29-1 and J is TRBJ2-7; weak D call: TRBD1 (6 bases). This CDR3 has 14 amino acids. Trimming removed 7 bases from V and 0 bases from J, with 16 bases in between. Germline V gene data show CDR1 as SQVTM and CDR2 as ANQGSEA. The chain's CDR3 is CSARLRQDSYEQYF. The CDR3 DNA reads TGCAGCGCGAGACTGAGACAGGACTCCTACGAGCAGTACTTC.

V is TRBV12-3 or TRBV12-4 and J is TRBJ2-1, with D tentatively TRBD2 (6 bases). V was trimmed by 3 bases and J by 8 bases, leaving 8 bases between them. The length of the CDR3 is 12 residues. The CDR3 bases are TGTGCCAGCAGTTTCGGAGGGGATGAGCAGTTCTTC. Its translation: CASSFGGDEQFF.

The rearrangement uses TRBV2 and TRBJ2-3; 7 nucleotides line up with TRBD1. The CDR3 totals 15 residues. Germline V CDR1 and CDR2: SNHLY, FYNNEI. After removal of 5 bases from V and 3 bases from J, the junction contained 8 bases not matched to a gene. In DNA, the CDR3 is TGTGCCAGCAGTATAAACAGGGGTGGAACAGATACGCAGTATTTT. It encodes CASSINRGGTDTQYF.

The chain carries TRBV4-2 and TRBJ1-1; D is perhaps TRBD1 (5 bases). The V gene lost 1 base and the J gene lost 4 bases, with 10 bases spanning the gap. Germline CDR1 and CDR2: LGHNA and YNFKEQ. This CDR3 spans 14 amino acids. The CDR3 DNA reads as TGTGCCAGCAGCCAAGCAGGGTCGAGCACTGAAGCTTTCTTT. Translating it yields CASSQAGSSTEAFF.

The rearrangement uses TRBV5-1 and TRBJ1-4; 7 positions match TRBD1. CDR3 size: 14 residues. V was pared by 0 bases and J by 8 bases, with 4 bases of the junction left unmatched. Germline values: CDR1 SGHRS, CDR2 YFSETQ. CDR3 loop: CASSLARGEEKLFF. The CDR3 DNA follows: TGCGCCAGCAGCTTGGCCAGGGGGGAAGAAAAACTGTTTTTT.

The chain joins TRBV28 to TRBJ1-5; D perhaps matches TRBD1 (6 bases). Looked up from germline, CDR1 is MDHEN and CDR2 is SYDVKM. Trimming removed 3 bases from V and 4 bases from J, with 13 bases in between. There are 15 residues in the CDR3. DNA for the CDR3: TGTGCCAGCAGTTTCGACAGGTTGAGAAATCAGCCCCAGCATTTT. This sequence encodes CASSFDRLRNQPQHF.

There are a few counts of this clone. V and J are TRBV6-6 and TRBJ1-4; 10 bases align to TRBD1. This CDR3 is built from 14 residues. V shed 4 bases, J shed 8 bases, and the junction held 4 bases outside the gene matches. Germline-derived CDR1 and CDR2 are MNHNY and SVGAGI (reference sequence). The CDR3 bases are TGTGCCAGCAGTTTGGGACAGGGGACGGAAAAACTGTTTTTT. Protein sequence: CASSLGQGTEKLFF.

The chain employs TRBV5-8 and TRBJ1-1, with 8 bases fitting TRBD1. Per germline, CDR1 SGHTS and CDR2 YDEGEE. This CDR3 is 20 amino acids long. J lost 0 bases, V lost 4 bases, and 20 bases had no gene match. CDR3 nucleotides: TGTGCCAGCAGCCCTGGTGGACAGGGTACCTTCGCCCGCATGAACACTGAAGCTTTCTTT. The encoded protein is CASSPGGQGTFARMNTEAFF. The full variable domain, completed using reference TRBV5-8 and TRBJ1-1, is EAGVTQSPTHLIKTRGQQATLRCSPISGHTSVYWYQQALGLGLQFLLWYDEGEERNRGNFPPRFSGRQFPNYSSELNVNALELEDSALYLCASSPGGQGTFARMNTEAFFGQGTRLTVV.

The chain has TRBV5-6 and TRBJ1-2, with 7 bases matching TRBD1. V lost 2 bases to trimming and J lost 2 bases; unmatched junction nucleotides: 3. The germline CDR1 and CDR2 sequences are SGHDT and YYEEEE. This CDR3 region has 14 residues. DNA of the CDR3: TGTGCCAGCAGCTTTAAGACAGGGAACTATGGCTACACCTTC. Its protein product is CASSFKTGNYGYTF.

The CDR3 sequence is CASRRDRVDQPQHF. The DNA of the CDR3 is TGTGCCAGCCGCCGGGACAGGGTGGATCAGCCCCAGCATTTT. The V and J genes are TRBV2 and TRBJ1-5, with 9 positions matching TRBD1. V was pared by 8 bases and J by 5 bases, with 7 bases of the junction left unmatched. CDR1 and CDR2 from the germline V gene are SNHLY and FYNNEI. This CDR3 comprises 14 residues.

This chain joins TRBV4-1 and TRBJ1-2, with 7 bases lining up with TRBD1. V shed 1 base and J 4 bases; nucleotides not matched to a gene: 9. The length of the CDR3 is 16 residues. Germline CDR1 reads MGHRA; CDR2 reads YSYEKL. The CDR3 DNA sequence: TGCGCCAGCAGCCAAGGAAGGGACAGACCCCTCTATGGCTACACCTTC. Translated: CASSQGRDRPLYGYTF.

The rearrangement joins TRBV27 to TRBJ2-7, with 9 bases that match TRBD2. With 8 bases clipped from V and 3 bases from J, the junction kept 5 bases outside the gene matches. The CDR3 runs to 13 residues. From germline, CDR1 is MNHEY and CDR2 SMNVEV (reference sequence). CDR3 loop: CASGAGGSYEQYF. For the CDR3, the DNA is TGTGCCAGCGGAGCGGGGGGCAGCTACGAGCAGTACTTC.

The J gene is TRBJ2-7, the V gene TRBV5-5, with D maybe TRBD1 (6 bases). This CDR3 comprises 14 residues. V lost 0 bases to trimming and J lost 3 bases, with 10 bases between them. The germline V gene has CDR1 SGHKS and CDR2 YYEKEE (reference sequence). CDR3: CASSLVGANYEQYF. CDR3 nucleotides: TGTGCCAGCAGCTTGGTGGGGGCTAACTACGAGCAGTACTTC.

CDR3 sequence (DNA): TGTGCCAGCAGCAACAGGGGAGCAGGTGAAAAACTGTTTTTT. This gives the protein CASSNRGAGEKLFF. The gene calls are TRBV3-1 (or the pseudogene TRBV3-2) and TRBJ1-4, with TRBD1 matching over 7 bases. With V trimmed by 5 bases and J by 7 bases, 7 bases remained unmatched. The CDR3 length is 14 residues. Germline CDR1 LGHDT, CDR2 YNNKEL (reference sequence).

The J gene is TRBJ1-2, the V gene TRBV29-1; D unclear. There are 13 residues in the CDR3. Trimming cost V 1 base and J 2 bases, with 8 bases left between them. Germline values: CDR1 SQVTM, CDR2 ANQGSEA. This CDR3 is CSVEVPVNYGYTF. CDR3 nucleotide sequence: TGCAGCGTTGAAGTCCCAGTCAACTATGGCTACACCTTC.

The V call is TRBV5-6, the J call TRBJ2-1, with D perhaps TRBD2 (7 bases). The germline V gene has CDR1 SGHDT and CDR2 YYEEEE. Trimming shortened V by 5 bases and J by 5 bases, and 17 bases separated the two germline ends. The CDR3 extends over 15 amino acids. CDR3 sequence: CASRSRGARNNEQFF. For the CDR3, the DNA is TGTGCCAGCAGGTCTCGGGGGGCCCGCAACAATGAGCAGTTCTTC.

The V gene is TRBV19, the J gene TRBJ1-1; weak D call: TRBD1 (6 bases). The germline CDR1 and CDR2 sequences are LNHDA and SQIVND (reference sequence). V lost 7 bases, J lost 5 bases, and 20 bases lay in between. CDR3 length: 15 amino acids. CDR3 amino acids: CASTPRTATVTEAFF. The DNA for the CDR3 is TGTGCCAGTACCCCTCGGACAGCCACCGTTACTGAAGCTTTCTTT. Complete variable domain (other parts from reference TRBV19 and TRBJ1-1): DGGITQSPKYLFRKEGQNVTLSCEQNLNHDAMYWYRQDPGQGLRLIYYSQIVNDFQKGDIAEGYSVSREKKESFPLTVTSAQKNPTAFYLCASTPRTATVTEAFFGQGTRLTVV.

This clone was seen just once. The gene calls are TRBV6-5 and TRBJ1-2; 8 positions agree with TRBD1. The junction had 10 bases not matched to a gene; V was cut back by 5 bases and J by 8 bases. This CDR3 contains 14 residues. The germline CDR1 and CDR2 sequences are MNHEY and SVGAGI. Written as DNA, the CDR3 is TGTGCCAGCAGTCCCTCCCGGGACAGGAGGGGCTACACCTTC. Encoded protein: CASSPSRDRRGYTF.

The CDR3 loop reads CAIQGVLSTGELFF. CDR3 nucleotides: TGTGCCATACAAGGGGTTTTGAGCACCGGGGAGCTGTTTTTT. V gene TRBV2 combines with J gene TRBJ2-2; D might be TRBD1 (5 bases). The V and J ends lost 10 bases and 4 bases respectively, with 16 bases between them. The CDR3 runs to 14 residues. Germline V lookup: CDR1 SNHLY, CDR2 FYNNEI.

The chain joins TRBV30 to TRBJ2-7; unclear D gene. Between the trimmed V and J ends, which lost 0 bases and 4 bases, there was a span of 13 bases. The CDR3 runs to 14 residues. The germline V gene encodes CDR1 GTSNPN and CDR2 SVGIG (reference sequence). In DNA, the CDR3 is TGTGCCTGGAGTGTACGGTTCGTAGCATACGAGCAGTACTTC. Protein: CAWSVRFVAYEQYF.

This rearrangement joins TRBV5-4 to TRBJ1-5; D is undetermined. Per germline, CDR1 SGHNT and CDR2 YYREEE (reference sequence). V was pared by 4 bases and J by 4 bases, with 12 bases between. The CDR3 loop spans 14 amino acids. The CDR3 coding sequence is TGTGCCAGCAGCGTCAATGCGGGGAATCAGCCCCAGCATTTT. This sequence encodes CASSVNAGNQPQHF.

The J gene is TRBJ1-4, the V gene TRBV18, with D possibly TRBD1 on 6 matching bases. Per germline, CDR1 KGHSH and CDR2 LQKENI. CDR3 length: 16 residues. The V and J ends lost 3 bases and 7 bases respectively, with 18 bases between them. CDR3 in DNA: TGTGCCAGCTCACCTTCCCAGGGGAACGTAGGTGAAAAACTGTTTTTT. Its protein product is CASSPSQGNVGEKLFF.

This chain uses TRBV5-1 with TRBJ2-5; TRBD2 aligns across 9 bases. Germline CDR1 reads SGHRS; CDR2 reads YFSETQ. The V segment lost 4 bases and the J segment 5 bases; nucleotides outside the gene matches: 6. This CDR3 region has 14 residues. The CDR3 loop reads CASSPGGGGETQYF. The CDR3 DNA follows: TGCGCCAGCAGCCCAGGCGGGGGGGGCGAGACCCAGTACTTC.

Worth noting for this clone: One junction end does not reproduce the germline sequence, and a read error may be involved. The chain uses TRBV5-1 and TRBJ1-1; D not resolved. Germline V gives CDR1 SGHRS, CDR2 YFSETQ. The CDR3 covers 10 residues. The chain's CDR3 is CASSLTFLTF. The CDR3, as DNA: TGCGCCAGCAGCTTGACTTTTCTGACTTTT.

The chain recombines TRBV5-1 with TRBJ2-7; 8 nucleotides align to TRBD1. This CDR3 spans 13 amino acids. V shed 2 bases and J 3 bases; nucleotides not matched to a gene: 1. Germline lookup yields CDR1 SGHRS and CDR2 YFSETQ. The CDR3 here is CASSFDRGYEQYF. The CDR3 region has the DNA TGCGCCAGCAGCTTCGACAGGGGCTACGAGCAGTACTTC.